This TCR beta chain was found in a study of T-cell reconstitution after alpha-beta-depleted transplantation in children. The TCRbeta library incorporated unique molecular identifiers. MiXCR, run by TCRdb on the PCR reads, gives a single entry per CDR3 protein. The profile shows fewer than 150,000 distinct CDR3 sequences, about 9.9% of them singletons. In this sample, this clonotype turned up a few times. The germline V and J ends were trimmed by 5 bases and 4 bases, with 14 bases remaining between them. The germline CDR1 and CDR2 sequences are DFQATT and SNEGSKA (reference sequence). The CDR3 spans 13 residues.

The sample here was PBMCs, mostly from graft donor cells, taken 180 days after TCRalphabeta/CD19-depleted stem cell transplant. This TCR was recovered from a girl under three years old who had a stem cell transplant for combined immunodeficiency, so the T cells may come from the graft donor. The chain links TRBV20-1 to TRBJ2-5; maybe TRBD1 (5 bases). The chain's CDR3 is CSAGFRVRETQYF. The DNA of the CDR3 is TGCAGTGCTGGGTTCAGGGTGAGAGAGACCCAGTACTTC.